Below, 23 T cell receptor beta chains from the same sample are listed, as sequenced in a study of control samples from healthy donors and cancer patients. Repertoires were generated with immunoSEQ multiplex PCR, while TCRdb's copy carries only in-frame clones and drops some. Of tens of thousands of clones listed, over 90% were seen once; the top ten hold under 3.5%. The material sequenced was blood. The receptors were sampled from a woman aged 25 to 39 in good health.

The DNA for the CDR3 is TGCGCCAGCAGCCCTGGACAGGGGACCAACACTGAAGCTTTCTTT. As protein: CASSPGQGTNTEAFF. V usage is TRBV5-1 and J usage is TRBJ1-1; 9 nucleotides line up with TRBD1. The junction had 6 bases not matched to a gene; V was cut back by 4 bases and J by 2 bases. CDR3 length equals 15 residues. The germline V gene has CDR1 SGHRS and CDR2 YFSETQ.

This chain uses TRBV5-1 with TRBJ1-1; perhaps TRBD1 as D (6 bases). The CDR3 runs to 13 residues. Trimming removed 3 bases from V and 5 bases from J, with 11 bases in between. Germline assignment: CDR1 SGHRS and CDR2 YFSETQ. The CDR3 sequence: CASSSNRDTEAFF. The CDR3 DNA sequence: TGCGCCAGCAGCTCAAACAGGGATACTGAAGCTTTCTTT.

The chain has TRBV30 and TRBJ2-2; TRBD1 matches 9 bases. There are 17 residues in the CDR3. Germline CDR1 is GTSNPN and CDR2 is SVGIG (reference sequence). The trim removed 7 bases at V and 7 bases at J, leaving 19 bases unmatched. The CDR3 reads CASEGAGQGSFDGELFF. The CDR3 region has the DNA TGTGCCTCCGAGGGGGCGGGACAGGGTAGTTTTGACGGGGAGCTGTTTTTT.

The chain joins TRBV10-3 to TRBJ1-5, with unresolved D. The CDR3 totals 14 residues. V lost 3 bases and J 1 base, leaving 7 bases between the germline ends. Germline CDR1 ENHRY, CDR2 SYGVKD. CDR3 sequence (DNA): TGTGCCATCAGTGATGAAGCCAGCAATCAGCCCCAGCATTTT. Protein sequence: CAISDEASNQPQHF.

The chain has TRBV7-3 and TRBJ2-1; D ambiguous. V shed 0 bases and J shed 5 bases, with 8 bases lying between them. There are 14 residues in the CDR3. Germline V gene sequence: CDR1 SGHTA, CDR2 FQGTGA. The CDR3 region has the DNA TGTGCCAGCAGCTTAACGACGGCCAACAATGAGCAGTTCTTC. Protein: CASSLTTANNEQFF. Supplemented by reference TRBV7-3 and TRBJ2-1, the full variable domain reads GAGVSQTPSNKVTEKGKYVELRCDPISGHTALYWYRQSLGQGPEFLIYFQGTGAADDSGLPNDRFFAVRPEGSVSTLKIQRTERGDSAVYLCASSLTTANNEQFFGPGTRLTVL.

The chain links TRBV6-1 to TRBJ1-2; maybe TRBD1 (5 bases). The CDR3 runs to 15 residues. The V end was cut by 3 bases, the J end by 2 bases, with 13 bases between. Germline CDR1 is MNHNS and CDR2 is SASEGT. The CDR3 sequence: CASSDYTGPNYGYTF. CDR3 DNA sequence: TGTGCCAGCAGTGATTATACAGGACCCAACTATGGCTACACCTTC.

The rearrangement joins TRBV5-1 to TRBJ2-5, with D hard to call. The V end lost 0 bases, the J end lost 0 bases, and 12 bases lay between the germline ends. CDR3 size: 16 residues. Germline-derived CDR1 and CDR2 are SGHRS and YFSETQ. The CDR3 sequence: CASSLGTTTDQETQYF. In DNA, the CDR3 is TGCGCCAGCAGCTTGGGGACGACGACCGACCAAGAGACCCAGTACTTC. Complete variable domain (other parts from reference TRBV5-1 and TRBJ2-5): KAGVTQTPRYLIKTRGQQVTLSCSPISGHRSVSWYQQTPGQGLQFLFEYFSETQRNKGNFPGRFSGRQFSNSRSEMNVSTLELGDSALYLCASSLGTTTDQETQYFGPGTRLLVL.

The chain uses TRBV30 and TRBJ1-5; no definite D call. Germline V gives CDR1 GTSNPN, CDR2 SVGIG (reference sequence). Trimming left V 1 base short and J 2 bases short, with 9 bases between. This CDR3 comprises 14 residues. CDR3 sequence reads: CAWSAGFGNQPQHF. CDR3 bases: TGTGCCTGGAGTGCTGGGTTTGGCAATCAGCCCCAGCATTTT.

On this clone itself: The sample carries other DNA sequences with the same CDR3. The chain has TRBV6-5 and TRBJ1-5; no firm D call. This CDR3 contains 13 residues. Germline V gene sequence: CDR1 MNHEY, CDR2 SVGAGI. With 7 bases removed from V and 4 bases from J, the gap between germline ends came to 11 bases. The CDR3 region is CASITGKNQPQHF. The CDR3, as DNA: TGTGCCAGCATAACTGGGAAAAATCAGCCCCAGCATTTT.

The chain uses TRBV3-1 (or the pseudogene TRBV3-2) and TRBJ2-2; D uncertain. V was cut by 7 bases and J by 0 bases, with 9 bases left in between. Per the germline V gene, CDR1 is LGHDT and CDR2 is YNNKEL (reference sequence). CDR3 length: 14 amino acids. CDR3 sequence (DNA): TGTGCCAGCATGCAAGGTTCGAACACCGGGGAGCTGTTTTTT. Its protein product is CASMQGSNTGELFF.

The rearrangement uses TRBV6-2 or TRBV6-3 and TRBJ2-3; a possible D gene is TRBD2 (5 bases). Germline V lookup: CDR1 MNHEY, CDR2 SVGEGT. The CDR3 has 14 amino acids. The V end was cut by 5 bases, the J end by 8 bases, with 17 bases between. The CDR3 is CASSMDLVLVTQYF. CDR3 nucleotide sequence: TGTGCCAGCAGTATGGACTTAGTTTTGGTTACGCAGTATTTT.

The genes are TRBV9 and TRBJ2-1; TRBD1 might be the D (6 bases). This CDR3 has 15 amino acids. The germline CDR1 and CDR2 sequences are SGDLS and YYNGEE. Deletions cut 3 bases from V and 2 bases from J, with 12 bases between. CDR3 sequence reads: CASSAPGATYNEQFF. DNA for the CDR3: TGTGCCAGCAGCGCCCCAGGGGCCACCTACAATGAGCAGTTCTTC.

The V and J genes are TRBV19 and TRBJ1-2, with 7 bases aligning to TRBD1. Germline lookup yields CDR1 LNHDA and CDR2 SQIVND (reference sequence). Trimming removed 6 bases from V and 4 bases from J; junction bases left unmatched: 5. CDR3 length equals 13 residues. CDR3 protein: CASRGTASYGYTF. The CDR3 nucleotides read TGTGCCAGTAGAGGGACAGCGAGCTATGGCTACACCTTC.

The V and J genes are TRBV15 and TRBJ1-3, with D unresolved. Germline V gene sequence: CDR1 LNHNV, CDR2 YYDKDF (reference sequence). The V gene lost 0 bases and the J gene lost 3 bases, with 9 bases spanning the gap. This CDR3 region has 15 residues. The CDR3 nucleotides read TGTGCCACCAGCAGAGATCTTGGGGTTGGAAACACCATATATTTT. This translates into CATSRDLGVGNTIYF. Full variable domain (remainder filled in from reference TRBV15 and TRBJ1-3): DAMVIQNPRYQVTQFGKPVTLSCSQTLNHNVMYWYQQKSSQAPKLLFHYYDKDFNNEADTPDNFQSRRPNTSFCFLDIRSPGLGDTAMYLCATSRDLGVGNTIYFGEGSWLTVV.

CDR3 loop: CASSPTGVGTEAFF. CDR3 nucleotide sequence: TGTGCCAGCAGTCCCACAGGAGTAGGGACTGAAGCTTTCTTT. The rearrangement joins TRBV27 to TRBJ1-1; possible D gene TRBD1, 5 bases. Germline CDR1 and CDR2: MNHEY and SMNVEV (reference sequence). Trimming shortened V by 5 bases and J by 5 bases, and 15 bases separated the two germline ends. The CDR3 consists of 14 residues.

Details on this clone: Its ends do not fully match the called genes, so a read error is possible. The V and J genes are TRBV7-7 and TRBJ1-6; no firm D call. The germline V gene has CDR1 SSHAT and CDR2 FNYEAQ (reference sequence). CDR3 length equals 12 residues. The CDR3 region is CASSLREPPLHF. Written as DNA, the CDR3 is TGTGCTAGCAGCTTAAGGGAACCACCCCTCCACTTT.

The rearrangement joins TRBV27 to TRBJ2-1, with a possible D match to TRBD1 (6 bases). The V end was cut by 5 bases, the J end by 1 base, with 12 bases between. Germline CDR1 is MNHEY and CDR2 is SMNVEV (reference sequence). The CDR3 contains 15 residues. As DNA, the CDR3 is TGTGCCAGCAGTAGTACAGGGCCTTCCTACAATGAGCAGTTCTTC. Amino acids: CASSSTGPSYNEQFF.

The chain carries TRBV2 and TRBJ1-2, with 7 bases identical to TRBD1. Germline V gene lookup returns CDR1 SNHLY and CDR2 FYNNEI. CDR3 size: 14 residues. Losses at the gene ends were 7 bases for V and 2 bases for J; bases not matched to a gene: 7. For the CDR3, the DNA is TGTGCCAGCAAATATACAGGGGACAACTATGGCTACACCTTC. Translating gives CASKYTGDNYGYTF. Together with reference TRBV2 and TRBJ1-2, the CDR3 gives the full variable domain: EPEVTQTPSHQVTQMGQEVILRCVPISNHLYFYWYRQILGQKVEFLVSFYNNEISEKSEIFDDQFSVERPDGSNFTLKIRSTKLEDSAMYFCASKYTGDNYGYTFGSGTRLTVV.

The V gene is TRBV7-3, the J gene TRBJ1-6; 9 bases line up with TRBD1. CDR1 is SGHTA, CDR2 FQGTGA, per germline. The CDR3 spans 14 residues. J was trimmed by 9 bases and V by 5 bases; bases with no gene match: 5. The CDR3 loop is CASSRQGGSSPLHF. As DNA, the CDR3 is TGTGCCAGCAGCCGACAGGGGGGGAGTTCACCCCTCCACTTT.

This chain uses TRBV10-2 with TRBJ1-2; D is ambiguous. This CDR3 is built from 13 residues. Germline V lookup: CDR1 WSHSY, CDR2 SAAADI. The ends were cut back, 8 bases at V and 2 bases at J, with 12 bases in the middle. The CDR3 nucleotides read TGCGCCAGCGCGGCCCTCGCAAACTATGGCTACACCTTC. It yields the protein CASAALANYGYTF.

This chain joins TRBV19 and TRBJ1-5; tentatively, D is TRBD1 (6 bases). V shed 8 bases and J shed 5 bases, with 22 bases lying between them. The germline CDR1 and CDR2 sequences are LNHDA and SQIVND (reference sequence). CDR3 size: 16 residues. The CDR3 region has the DNA TGTGCCAGTGCGGTGGGGGCCCTCTCGTCTTATCAGCCCCAGCATTTT. Translating it yields CASAVGALSSYQPQHF.

The chain uses TRBV7-2 and TRBJ2-1, with D hard to call. V lost 1 base and J 5 bases, leaving 12 bases between the germline ends. The CDR3 totals 15 residues. Germline lookup yields CDR1 SGHTA and CDR2 FQGNSA. The CDR3 region is CASSLGLQRHNEQFF. DNA for the CDR3: TGTGCCAGCAGCTTAGGGCTGCAACGACACAATGAGCAGTTCTTC. The full variable domain, completed using reference TRBV7-2 and TRBJ2-1, is GAGVSQSPSNKVTEKGKDVELRCDPISGHTALYWYRQSLGQGLEFLIYFQGNSAPDKSGLPSDRFSAERTGGSVSTLTIQRTQQEDSAVYLCASSLGLQRHNEQFFGPGTRLTVL.

The V and J genes are TRBV5-6 and TRBJ2-7; 8 nucleotides align to TRBD1. V was pared by 3 bases and J by 3 bases, with 8 bases of the junction left unmatched. The CDR3 is 15 residues long. CDR1 and CDR2 from the germline V gene are SGHDT and YYEEEE. CDR3 loop: CASSSDRVNFYEQYF. The CDR3 region has the DNA TGTGCCAGCAGCTCGGACAGGGTTAATTTCTACGAGCAGTACTTC. Filled out from reference TRBV5-6 and TRBJ2-7, the complete variable domain reads DAGVTQSPTHLIKTRGQQVTLRCSPKSGHDTVSWYQQALGQGPQFIFQYYEEEERQRGNFPDRFSGHQFPNYSSELNVNALLLGDSALYLCASSSDRVNFYEQYFGPGTRLTVT.